The following is a T cell receptor beta chain sequence with its context. This sample was taken from a study of blood T cell repertoires in COVID-19. Study-level information: Acute and convalescent COVID-19 specimens originated in the United States, Italy and Spain. T cells, B-cell-depleted T cells, or PBMCs provided the cDNA or gDNA that served as material.

Original processing notes: Reference gene primer amplification in the assay estimated nucleated cell counts. Produced via immunoSEQ multiplex PCR; TCRdb's table is partial and in-frame only. The V and J calls and clone size were taken over from that table, and D and trimming were inferred from the DNA. Altogether 30,000 or so clones are present, about 70% being singletons, with the ten largest covering roughly 17%. In germline, CDR1 is SGHVS, CDR2 FQNEAQ. Trimming took 4 bases from V and 3 from J, leaving 13 bases between them. The CDR3 is 14 amino acids. This TCR was recovered from a human donor in a cohort sampled during active COVID-19. The sample was peripheral blood. This sequence joins TRBV7-8 and TRBJ2-7; perhaps TRBD1 as D (7 bases). CDR3 coding DNA: TGTGCCAGCAGCTCAGGGGGGACAGTCTACGAGCAGTACTTC. Translating it yields CASSSGGTVYEQYF.